This T cell receptor beta chain was sequenced during a study of PD-1 blockade in classical Hodgkin lymphoma. Whole-study results and caveats: Possibly reflecting disease activity or prior therapy, repertoire differences have causes that remain undefined. Baseline TCR diversity was reportedly lower in newly diagnosed patients than healthy donors.

Details on this clone: What it binds is not known.

TCRdb's table, derived via immunoSEQ multiplex PCR, lists solely in-frame clones and lacks some. Of tens of thousands of clones listed, around 94% were seen once; the top ten hold about 3.7%. Time point of the sample: newly diagnosed, previously untreated cHL patient sample. For comparison, PBMCs from newly diagnosed, untreated classical Hodgkin lymphoma were used. The germline V gene encodes CDR1 SGHNT and CDR2 YYREEE (reference sequence). With 4 bases removed from V and 1 base from J, the gap between germline ends came to 11 bases. This CDR3 contains 15 residues. Sequences were obtained from peripheral blood mononuclear cells (PBMCs). J is TRBJ2-2 and V is TRBV5-4; the D is unclear. The clonotype comes from a human donor with classical Hodgkin lymphoma. CDR3 loop: CASSSRVGNTGELFF. CDR3 DNA: TGTGCCAGCAGCAGTAGAGTAGGGAACACCGGGGAGCTGTTTTTT.